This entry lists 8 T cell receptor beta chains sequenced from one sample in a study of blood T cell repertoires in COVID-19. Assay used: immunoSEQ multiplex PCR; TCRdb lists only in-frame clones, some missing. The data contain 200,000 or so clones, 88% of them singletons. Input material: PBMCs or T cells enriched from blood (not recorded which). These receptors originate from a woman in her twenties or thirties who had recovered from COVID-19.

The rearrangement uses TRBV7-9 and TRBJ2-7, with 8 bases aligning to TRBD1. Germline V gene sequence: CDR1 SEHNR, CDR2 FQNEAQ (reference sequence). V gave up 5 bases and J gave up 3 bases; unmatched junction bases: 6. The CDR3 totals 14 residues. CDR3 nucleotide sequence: TGTGCCAGCAGCCAGGACAGGGCAGGCTACGAGCAGTACTTC. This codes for CASSQDRAGYEQYF.

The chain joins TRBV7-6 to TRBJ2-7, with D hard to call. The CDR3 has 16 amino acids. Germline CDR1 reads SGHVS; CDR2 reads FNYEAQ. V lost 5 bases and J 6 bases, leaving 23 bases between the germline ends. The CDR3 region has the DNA TGTGCCAGCAGCGACCGGAGAAACGACTTCCTGAGCGAGCAGTACTTC. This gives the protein CASSDRRNDFLSEQYF.

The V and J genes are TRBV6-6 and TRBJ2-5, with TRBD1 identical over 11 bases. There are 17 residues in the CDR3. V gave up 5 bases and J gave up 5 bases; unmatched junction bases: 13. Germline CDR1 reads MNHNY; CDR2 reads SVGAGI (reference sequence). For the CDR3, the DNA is TGTGCCAGCAGTCGACTCCGGACAGGGGGCCAGGGGGAGACCCAGTACTTC. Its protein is CASSRLRTGGQGETQYF.

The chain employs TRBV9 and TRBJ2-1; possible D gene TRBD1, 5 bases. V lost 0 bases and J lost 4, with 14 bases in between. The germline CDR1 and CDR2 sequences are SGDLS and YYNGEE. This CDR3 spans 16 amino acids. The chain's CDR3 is CASSVGADTNYNEQFF. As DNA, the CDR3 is TGTGCCAGCAGCGTAGGTGCGGACACCAATTACAATGAGCAGTTCTTC.

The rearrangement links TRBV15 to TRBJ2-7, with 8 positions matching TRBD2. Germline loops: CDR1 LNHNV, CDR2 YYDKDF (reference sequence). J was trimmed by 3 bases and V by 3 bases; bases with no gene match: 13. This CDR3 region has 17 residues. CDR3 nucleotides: TGTGCCACCAGCAGCGAATTGTGTTCACTAGCGGTCTACGAGCAGTACTTC. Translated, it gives CATSSELCSLAVYEQYF.

The CDR3 bases are TGTGCCAGCAGCCAACGGGACAGGACCCAAGAGACCCAGTACTTC. This encodes CASSQRDRTQETQYF. The rearrangement uses TRBV11-1 and TRBJ2-5; 8 nucleotides agree with TRBD1. Germline loops: CDR1 SGHAT, CDR2 FQDESV (reference sequence). This CDR3 comprises 15 residues. V lost 5 bases to trimming and J lost 1 base; unmatched junction nucleotides: 6.

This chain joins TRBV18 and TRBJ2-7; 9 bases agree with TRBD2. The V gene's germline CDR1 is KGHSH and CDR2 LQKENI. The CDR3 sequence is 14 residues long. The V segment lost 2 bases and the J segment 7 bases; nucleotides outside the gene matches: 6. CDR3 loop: CASSPAGGRREQYF. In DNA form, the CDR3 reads TGTGCCAGCTCACCAGCGGGGGGGCGCCGGGAGCAGTACTTC.

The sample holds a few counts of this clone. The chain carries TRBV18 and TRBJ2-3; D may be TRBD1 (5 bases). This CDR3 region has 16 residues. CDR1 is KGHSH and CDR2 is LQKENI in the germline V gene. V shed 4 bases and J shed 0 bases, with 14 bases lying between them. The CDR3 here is CASSLSGRASTDTQYF. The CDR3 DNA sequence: TGTGCCAGCTCACTGTCGGGCAGGGCTAGCACAGATACGCAGTATTTT.